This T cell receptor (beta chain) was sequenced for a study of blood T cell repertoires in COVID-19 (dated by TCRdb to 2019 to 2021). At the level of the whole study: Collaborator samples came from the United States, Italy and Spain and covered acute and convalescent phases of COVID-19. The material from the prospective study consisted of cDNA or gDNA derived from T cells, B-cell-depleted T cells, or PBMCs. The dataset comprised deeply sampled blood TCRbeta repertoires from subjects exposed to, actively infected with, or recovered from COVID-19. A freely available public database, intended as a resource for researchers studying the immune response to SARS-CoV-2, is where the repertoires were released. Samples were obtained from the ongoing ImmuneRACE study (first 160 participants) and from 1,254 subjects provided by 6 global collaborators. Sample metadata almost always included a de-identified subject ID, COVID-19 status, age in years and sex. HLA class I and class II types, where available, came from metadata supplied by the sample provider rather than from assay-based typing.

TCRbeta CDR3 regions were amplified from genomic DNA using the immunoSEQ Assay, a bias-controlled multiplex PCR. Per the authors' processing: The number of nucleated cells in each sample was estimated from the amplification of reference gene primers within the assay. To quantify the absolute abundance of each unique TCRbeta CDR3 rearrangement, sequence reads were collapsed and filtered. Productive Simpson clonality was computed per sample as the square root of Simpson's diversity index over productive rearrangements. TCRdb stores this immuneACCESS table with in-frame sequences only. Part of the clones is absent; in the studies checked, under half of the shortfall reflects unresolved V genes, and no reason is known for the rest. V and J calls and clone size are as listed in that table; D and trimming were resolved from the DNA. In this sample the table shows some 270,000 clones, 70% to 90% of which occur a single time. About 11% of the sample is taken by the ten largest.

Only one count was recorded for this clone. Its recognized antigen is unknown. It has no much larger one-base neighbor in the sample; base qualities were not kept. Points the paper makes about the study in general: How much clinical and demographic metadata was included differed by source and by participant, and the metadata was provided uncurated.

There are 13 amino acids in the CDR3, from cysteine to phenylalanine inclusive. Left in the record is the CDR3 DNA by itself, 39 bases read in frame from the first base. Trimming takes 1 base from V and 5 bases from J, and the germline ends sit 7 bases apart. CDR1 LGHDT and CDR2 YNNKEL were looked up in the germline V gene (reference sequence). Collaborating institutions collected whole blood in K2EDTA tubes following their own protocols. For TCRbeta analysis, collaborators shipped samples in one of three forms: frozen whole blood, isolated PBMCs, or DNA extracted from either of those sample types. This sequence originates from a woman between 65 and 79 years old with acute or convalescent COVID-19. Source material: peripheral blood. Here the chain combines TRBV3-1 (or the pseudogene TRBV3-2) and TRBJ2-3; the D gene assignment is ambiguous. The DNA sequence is TGTGCCAGCAGCCAAGTGGCCCGAGATACGCAGTATTTT. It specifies CASSQVARDTQYF.